These 32 T cell receptor beta chains were all obtained from the same sample, sequenced in a study of regulatory T cells in long-lasting Graves disease. Relying on iRepertoire HTBI primers and Arm-PCR of CDR3 regions, the team built TCR beta libraries. TCRdb itself ran the multiplex PCR reads through MiXCR, one entry per CDR3 protein. The table lists hundreds of thousands of distinct CDR3 sequences, over 15% of them singletons. The time point: newly diagnosed GD, antithyroid drugs for less than 3 months. Generation of the TCR library employed RNA extracted from PBMCs. This sample was shared with a second study, whose subject was T cells in Graves' hyperthyroidism and ophthalmopathy.

The material was peripheral blood mononuclear cells (PBMCs), obtained at new diagnosis, from a patient treated with antithyroid drugs. These receptors came from a woman aged 25 to 39 with Graves disease.

V gene TRBV5-1 combines with J gene TRBJ2-7; 7 bases fit TRBD1. Looked up from germline, CDR1 is SGHRS and CDR2 is YFSETQ. V shed 0 bases, J shed 5 bases, and the junction held 8 bases outside the gene matches. CDR3 length: 15 amino acids. As DNA, the CDR3 is TGCGCCAGCAGCTTGGTACCTACAGGGGCTGACGAGCAGTACTTC. Protein sequence: CASSLVPTGADEQYF. The complete variable domain, with remaining parts taken from reference TRBV5-1 and TRBJ2-7, reads KAGVTQTPRYLIKTRGQQVTLSCSPISGHRSVSWYQQTPGQGLQFLFEYFSETQRNKGNFPGRFSGRQFSNSRSEMNVSTLELGDSALYLCASSLVPTGADEQYFGPGTRLTVT.

This clonotype was picked up many times. The chain has TRBV28 and TRBJ1-2, with D unclear. The CDR3 runs to 13 residues. The germline V and J ends were trimmed by 5 bases and 8 bases, with 15 bases remaining between them. Germline V CDR1 and CDR2: MDHEN, SYDVKM. The CDR3 protein is CASSTTPARGYTF. CDR3 nucleotide sequence: TGTGCCAGCAGTACGACCCCCGCGAGAGGCTACACCTTC.

Only a few counts were recorded for this clonotype. CDR3 protein: CASRTGTENEQYF. The CDR3 DNA is TGTGCCAGCAGAACCGGGACAGAGAACGAGCAGTACTTC. This sequence joins TRBV5-4 and TRBJ2-7; 7 bases agree with TRBD1. The CDR3 extends over 13 amino acids. Germline V CDR1 and CDR2: SGHNT, YYREEE (reference sequence). Losses at the gene ends were 5 bases for V and 5 bases for J; bases not matched to a gene: 7.

This chain links TRBV5-1 with TRBJ2-7; a weak D match, TRBD1 (6 bases). There are 15 residues in the CDR3. CDR1 is SGHRS and CDR2 is YFSETQ in the germline V gene. Between the trimmed V and J ends, which lost 2 bases and 5 bases, there was a span of 17 bases. CDR3 region: CASSFENYRAHEQYF. The CDR3 DNA reads TGCGCCAGCAGCTTCGAAAACTACAGGGCACACGAGCAGTACTTC.

The chain has TRBV4-1 and TRBJ2-1, with D perhaps TRBD2 (7 bases). The CDR3 contains 16 residues. The germline gives CDR1 MGHRA, CDR2 YSYEKL. V was cut by 6 bases and J by 1 base, with 16 bases left in between. The CDR3, as DNA: TGCGCCAGCAGTGAGGGGGAGGGCCTTTCCTACAATGAGCAGTTCTTC. Translated, it gives CASSEGEGLSYNEQFF.

In this sample, this clonotype turned up many times. The chain joins TRBV5-1 to TRBJ2-7; D is perhaps TRBD1 (5 bases). CDR1 and CDR2 from the germline V gene are SGHRS and YFSETQ. This CDR3 comprises 14 residues. V was trimmed by 4 bases and J by 2 bases, leaving 13 bases between them. This CDR3 is CASSPSQGTYEQYF. CDR3 nucleotide sequence: TGCGCCAGCAGCCCCTCGCAGGGCACCTACGAGCAGTACTTC.

The chain recombines TRBV4-1 with TRBJ2-2; TRBD1 matches 10 bases. There are 16 residues in the CDR3. Germline V gene lookup returns CDR1 MGHRA and CDR2 YSYEKL. The V and J ends lost 4 bases and 7 bases, in that order; junction bases with no gene match: 9. The CDR3 DNA sequence: TGCGCCAGCAGCCCCCCCCCGGACAGGGGGGTCGGGGAGCTGTTTTTT. As protein: CASSPPPDRGVGELFF.

This clonotype was seen a few times. V usage is TRBV15 and J usage is TRBJ2-5, with 10 bases identical to TRBD2. The length of the CDR3 is 14 residues. Germline V gene lookup returns CDR1 LNHNV and CDR2 YYDKDF (reference sequence). V shed 1 base, J shed 5 bases, and the junction held 1 base outside the gene matches. The DNA of the CDR3 is TGTGCCACCAGCAGAGGGGGACTAGCGGAGACCCAGTACTTC. Residues: CATSRGGLAETQYF.

This clonotype was seen repeatedly, ten times or more. The genes are TRBV11-2 and TRBJ1-1; D might be TRBD1 (5 bases). The V gene lost 6 bases and the J gene lost 2 bases, with 10 bases spanning the gap. The CDR3 sequence is 13 residues long. Germline CDR1 and CDR2: SGHAT and FQNNGV. CDR3 DNA sequence: TGTGCCAGCAGACTCCAGGGTAACACTGAAGCTTTCTTT. It yields the protein CASRLQGNTEAFF. The full variable domain, with the rest looked up from reference TRBV11-2 and TRBJ1-1, is EAGVAQSPRYKIIEKRQSVAFWCNPISGHATLYWYQQILGQGPKLLIQFQNNGVVDDSQLPKDRFSAERLKGVDSTLKIQPAKLEDSAVYLCASRLQGNTEAFFGQGTRLTVV.

This clonotype came up many times. The chain couples TRBV20-1 to TRBJ1-5; TRBD1 might be the D (6 bases). Trimming left V 0 bases short and J 12 bases short, with 15 bases between. The CDR3 covers 13 residues. Germline CDR1 reads DFQATT; CDR2 reads SNEGSKA (reference sequence). The CDR3 region is CSARDLEGVSQHF. The CDR3 DNA reads as TGCAGTGCTAGAGATCTGGAGGGGGTTAGCCAGCATTTT.

The CDR3 sequence: CASSYGNRERELFF. DNA of the CDR3: TGTGCCAGCAGTTACGGAAACAGGGAAAGGGAGCTGTTTTTT. The rearrangement links TRBV6-5 to TRBJ2-2, with D possibly being TRBD1 (6 bases). This CDR3 has 14 amino acids. Trimming took off 2 bases at V and 9 bases at J, with 13 bases between the two ends. Looked up from germline, CDR1 is MNHEY and CDR2 is SVGAGI.

This clonotype was counted ten times or more. The chain is built from TRBV7-2 and TRBJ2-5; the match to TRBD2 covers 10 bases. V shed 4 bases and J 5 bases; nucleotides not matched to a gene: 7. The CDR3 is 15 residues long. Germline V gene data show CDR1 as SGHTA and CDR2 as FQGNSA. CDR3: CASSSQAGGRETQYF. The CDR3 nucleotides read TGTGCCAGCAGCTCCCAAGCGGGAGGGCGGGAGACCCAGTACTTC.

The chain has TRBV20-1 and TRBJ2-7, with 15 bases that match TRBD2. This CDR3 has 15 residues. After removal of 3 bases from V and 6 bases from J, the junction contained 6 bases not matched to a gene. Germline V gene lookup returns CDR1 DFQATT and CDR2 SNEGSKA (reference sequence). The CDR3 region has the DNA TGCAGTGCTAGTGGACTAGCGGGAGGGCCCAGCGAGCAGTACTTC. Translating it yields CSASGLAGGPSEQYF.

This clonotype was counted many times. This chain connects TRBV12-3 or TRBV12-4 to TRBJ1-1; no clear D. There are 12 residues in the CDR3. V was clipped by 7 bases and J by 4 bases, with 10 bases between them. The CDR3 DNA reads as TGTGCCAGCAAGAGGCCAGGCACTGAAGCTTTCTTT. This encodes CASKRPGTEAFF.

The rearrangement joins TRBV7-9 to TRBJ1-5; tentatively, D is TRBD1 (6 bases). This CDR3 contains 13 residues. Trimming pared 7 bases from V and 10 bases from J, leaving 17 bases between. Germline V gene sequence: CDR1 SEHNR, CDR2 FQNEAQ (reference sequence). The CDR3, as DNA: TGTGCCAGCAATGGGGGCCTCGAGGGCCCCCAGCATTTT. Translating it yields CASNGGLEGPQHF. Full variable domain (rest looked up from reference TRBV7-9 and TRBJ1-5): DTGVSQNPRHKITKRGQNVTFRCDPISEHNRLYWYRQTLGQGPEFLTYFQNEAQLEKSRLLSDRFSAERPKGSFSTLEIQRTEQGDSAMYLCASNGGLEGPQHFGDGTRLSIL.

The CDR3 protein is CASGAQDEKLFF. DNA for the CDR3: TGTGCCAGCGGAGCCCAGGATGAAAAACTGTTTTTT. The chain couples TRBV7-2 to TRBJ1-4; D gene unclear. Germline V gene lookup returns CDR1 SGHTA and CDR2 FQGNSA. V lost 8 bases and J lost 6, with 10 bases in between. The CDR3 spans 12 residues. Combining the CDR3 with reference TRBV7-2 and TRBJ1-4 gives the whole variable domain GAGVSQSPSNKVTEKGKDVELRCDPISGHTALYWYRQSLGQGLEFLIYFQGNSAPDKSGLPSDRFSAERTGGSVSTLTIQRTQQEDSAVYLCASGAQDEKLFFGSGTQLSVL.

The chain recombines TRBV15 with TRBJ2-5; TRBD1 matches 8 bases. Germline CDR1 and CDR2: LNHNV and YYDKDF (reference sequence). The trim removed 2 bases at V and 5 bases at J, leaving 7 bases unmatched. The length of the CDR3 is 15 residues. This CDR3 reads CATSRPGQGSETQYF. DNA for the CDR3: TGTGCCACCAGCAGACCCGGACAGGGATCGGAGACCCAGTACTTC.

This clonotype occurred many times. The gene calls are TRBV12-3 or TRBV12-4 and TRBJ2-3, with 9 bases matching TRBD1. After removal of 8 bases from V and 5 bases from J, the junction contained 2 bases not matched to a gene. The length of the CDR3 is 12 residues. In nucleotides, the CDR3 is TGTGCCAGCGGACAGGGGCGAGATACGCAGTATTTT. Translating it yields CASGQGRDTQYF.

There are many counts of this clonotype. The chain links TRBV20-1 to TRBJ2-1; 16 bases align to TRBD2. V shed 5 bases, J shed 7 bases, and the junction held 8 bases outside the gene matches. The CDR3 spans 16 residues. Looked up from germline, CDR1 is DFQATT and CDR2 is SNEGSKA (reference sequence). This CDR3 reads CSASGLAGGPGNEQFF. The DNA of the CDR3 is TGCAGTGCTTCGGGACTAGCGGGAGGGCCCGGAAATGAGCAGTTCTTC.

This chain joins TRBV5-1 and TRBJ2-1; D may be TRBD1 or TRBD2 (5 bases each). The CDR3 contains 13 residues. The V end lost 0 bases, the J end lost 8 bases, and 9 bases lay between the germline ends. Germline V CDR1 and CDR2: SGHRS, YFSETQ. The CDR3 sequence is CASSLGDVDEQFF. CDR3 nucleotide sequence: TGCGCCAGCAGCTTGGGGGACGTCGATGAGCAGTTCTTC.

This clonotype has a count of ten or more. The chain recombines TRBV28 with TRBJ2-7; D is undetermined. The CDR3 covers 14 residues. V was trimmed by 9 bases and J by 1 base, leaving 16 bases between them. Germline V gene lookup returns CDR1 MDHEN and CDR2 SYDVKM. The CDR3 nucleotides are TGTGCCAGTAAGATATCTATTGGATCCTACGAGCAGTACTTC. The encoded protein is CASKISIGSYEQYF.

In this sample, this clonotype turned up a few times. The chain carries TRBV7-3 and TRBJ1-3; unclear D gene. The CDR3 contains 14 residues. V lost 5 bases and J 4 bases, leaving 12 bases between the germline ends. CDR1 SGHTA and CDR2 FQGTGA come from the germline V gene. Written as DNA, the CDR3 is TGTGCCAGCAGCCGGAATTTGCCCGGAAACACCATATATTTT. Translating it yields CASSRNLPGNTIYF.

This clonotype was observed a few times. The V and J genes are TRBV7-9 and TRBJ1-6; unclear D gene. This CDR3 spans 14 amino acids. With 1 base removed from V and 10 bases from J, the gap between germline ends came to 11 bases. Per germline, CDR1 SEHNR and CDR2 FQNEAQ (reference sequence). Written as DNA, the CDR3 is TGTGCCAGCAGCTTAGGCTCTAGGCGATCACCCCTCCACTTT. It yields the protein CASSLGSRRSPLHF.

The gene calls are TRBV25-1 and TRBJ2-3; D may be TRBD1 (6 bases). The J call may be mistaken, given a closer DNA end match to TRBJ2-7. This CDR3 region has 17 residues. Germline CDR1 reads MGHDK; CDR2 reads SYGVNS. The CDR3 coding sequence is TGTGCCAGCAGTAGTAGTGAGGCAGGGGAGAGTCAGGACGAGCAGTACTTC. Its translation: CASSSSEAGESQDEQYF.

This chain uses TRBV24-1 with TRBJ2-3; the D gene is possibly TRBD1 (5 bases). Germline-derived CDR1 and CDR2 are KGHDR and SFDVKD. There are 15 residues in the CDR3. V lost 0 bases and J 4 bases, leaving 10 bases between the germline ends. The CDR3 region is CATSDLGAIPDTQYF. CDR3 coding DNA: TGTGCCACCAGTGATTTGGGGGCAATTCCAGATACGCAGTATTTT.

This clonotype was seen a handful of times. J is TRBJ1-6 and V is TRBV18; 9 bases fit TRBD1. The germline gives CDR1 KGHSH, CDR2 LQKENI. The ends lost 3 bases at V and 8 bases at J; junction bases unmatched: 5. This CDR3 contains 15 residues. CDR3 DNA: TGTGCCAGCTCACCCGGACAGGGGCAGCATTCACCCCTCCACTTT. It encodes CASSPGQGQHSPLHF.

This clonotype was recorded at least ten times. The chain has TRBV12-3 or TRBV12-4 and TRBJ2-2, with 9 bases matching TRBD2. The CDR3 contains 16 residues. The V and J ends lost 8 bases and 3 bases, in that order; junction bases with no gene match: 10. The CDR3 region is CASGLLAGSDTGELFF. CDR3 DNA sequence: TGTGCCAGCGGCCTACTAGCGGGTTCGGACACCGGGGAGCTGTTTTTT.

This clonotype appeared a few times. The genes are TRBV20-1 and TRBJ2-3, with TRBD2 matching 8 bases. Trimming removed 1 base from V and 3 bases from J; junction bases left unmatched: 9. Germline V CDR1 and CDR2: DFQATT, SNEGSKA (reference sequence). The CDR3 totals 16 residues. In nucleotides, the CDR3 is TGCAGTGCTAGAGGGGGGACTGGCGGGAGGACAGATACGCAGTATTTT. It specifies CSARGGTGGRTDTQYF.

This clonotype was picked up a small number of times. The J gene is TRBJ1-1, the V gene TRBV20-1; 7 nucleotides agree with TRBD1. J lost 5 bases, V lost 2 bases, and 11 bases had no gene match. This CDR3 is built from 15 residues. Germline V gene data show CDR1 as DFQATT and CDR2 as SNEGSKA (reference sequence). This CDR3 reads CSARRVDREGTEAFF. CDR3 nucleotides: TGCAGTGCTAGACGGGTCGACAGGGAAGGTACTGAAGCTTTCTTT.

This clonotype was seen many times. The rearrangement joins TRBV7-9 to TRBJ2-1; D call uncertain. The CDR3 loop spans 16 amino acids. Germline V lookup: CDR1 SEHNR, CDR2 FQNEAQ (reference sequence). V was cut by 5 bases and J by 2 bases, with 16 bases left in between. The CDR3 is CASSTSPIHPYNEQFF. The CDR3 DNA is TGTGCCAGCAGCACTTCCCCGATACATCCCTACAATGAGCAGTTCTTC.

This clonotype was observed once. The chain links TRBV4-3 to TRBJ2-2, with TRBD2 matching over 15 bases. Germline CDR1 and CDR2: LGHNA and YSLEER. Trimming at V came to 4 bases and at J to 4 bases, leaving 13 bases not matched to a gene. This CDR3 is built from 20 residues. CDR3 coding DNA: TGCGCCAGCAGCCCCGGACGGACTAGCGGGAGGGCCTCGAGCACCGGGGAGCTGTTTTTT. Amino acids: CASSPGRTSGRASSTGELFF.

This clonotype was counted many times. The genes are TRBV11-1 and TRBJ2-3; D not resolved. The germline V gene has CDR1 SGHAT and CDR2 FQDESV (reference sequence). V lost 0 bases and J 1 base, leaving 17 bases between the germline ends. This CDR3 region has 18 residues. CDR3: CASSLAGLGSVRTDTQYF. CDR3 sequence (DNA): TGTGCCAGCAGCTTAGCGGGTTTAGGATCTGTCCGCACAGATACGCAGTATTTT.